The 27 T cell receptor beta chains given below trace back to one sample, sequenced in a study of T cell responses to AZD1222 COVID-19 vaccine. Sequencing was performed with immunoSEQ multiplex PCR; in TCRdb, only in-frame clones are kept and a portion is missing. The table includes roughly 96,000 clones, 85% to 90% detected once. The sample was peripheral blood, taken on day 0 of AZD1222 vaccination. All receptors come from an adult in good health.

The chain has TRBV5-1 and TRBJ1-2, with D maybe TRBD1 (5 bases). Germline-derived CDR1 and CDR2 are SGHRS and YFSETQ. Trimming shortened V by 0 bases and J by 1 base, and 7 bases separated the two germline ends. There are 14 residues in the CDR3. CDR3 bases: TGCGCCAGCAGCTTGGGGGGCAGTAACTATGGCTACACCTTC. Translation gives CASSLGGSNYGYTF.

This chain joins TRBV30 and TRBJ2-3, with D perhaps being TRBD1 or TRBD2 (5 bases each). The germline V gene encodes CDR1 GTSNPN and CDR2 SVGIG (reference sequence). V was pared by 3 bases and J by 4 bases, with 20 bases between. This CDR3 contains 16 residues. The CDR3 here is CAWSRAGTNWADTQYF. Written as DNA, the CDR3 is TGTGCCTGGAGCCGAGCCGGGACGAATTGGGCAGATACGCAGTATTTT.

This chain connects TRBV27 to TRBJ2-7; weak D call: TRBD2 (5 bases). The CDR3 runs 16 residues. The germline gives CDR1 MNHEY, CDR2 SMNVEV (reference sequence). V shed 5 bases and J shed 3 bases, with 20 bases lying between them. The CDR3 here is CASSPRAPGRNYEQYF. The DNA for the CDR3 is TGTGCCAGCAGTCCGAGGGCACCCGGCAGAAACTACGAGCAGTACTTC.

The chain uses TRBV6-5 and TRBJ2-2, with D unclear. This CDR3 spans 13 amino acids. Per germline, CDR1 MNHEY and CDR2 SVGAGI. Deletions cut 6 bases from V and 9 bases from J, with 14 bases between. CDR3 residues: CASRPREAWELFF. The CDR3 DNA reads TGTGCCAGCAGGCCGCGCGAGGCCTGGGAGCTGTTTTTT.

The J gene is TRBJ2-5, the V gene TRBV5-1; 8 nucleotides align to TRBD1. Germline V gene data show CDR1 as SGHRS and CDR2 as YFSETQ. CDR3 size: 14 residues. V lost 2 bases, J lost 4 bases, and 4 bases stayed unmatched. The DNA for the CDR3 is TGCGCCAGCAGCTTCGGACAGGGAGGAGAGACCCAGTACTTC. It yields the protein CASSFGQGGETQYF.

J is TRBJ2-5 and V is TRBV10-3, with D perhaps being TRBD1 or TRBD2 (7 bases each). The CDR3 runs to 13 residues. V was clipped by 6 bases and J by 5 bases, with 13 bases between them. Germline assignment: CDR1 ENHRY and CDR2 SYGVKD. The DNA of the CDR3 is TGTGCCATCAGCCAGGGGGAGGGGGAGACCCAGTACTTC. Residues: CAISQGEGETQYF.

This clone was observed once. The chain's CDR3 is CASSSDRVRNSPLHF. The CDR3 DNA follows: TGTGCCAGCAGCTCAGACAGGGTTCGGAATTCACCCCTCCACTTT. The rearrangement uses TRBV7-8 and TRBJ1-6; 7 bases align to TRBD1. Trimming cost V 4 bases and J 7 bases; bases outside gene matches: 7. The V gene's germline CDR1 is SGHVS and CDR2 FQNEAQ. The CDR3 length is 15 residues.

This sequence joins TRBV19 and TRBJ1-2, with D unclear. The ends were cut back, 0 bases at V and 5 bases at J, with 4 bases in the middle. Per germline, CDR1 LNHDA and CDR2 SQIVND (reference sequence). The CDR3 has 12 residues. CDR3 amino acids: CASSIDLYGYTF. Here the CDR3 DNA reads TGTGCCAGTAGTATAGACCTATATGGCTACACCTTC.

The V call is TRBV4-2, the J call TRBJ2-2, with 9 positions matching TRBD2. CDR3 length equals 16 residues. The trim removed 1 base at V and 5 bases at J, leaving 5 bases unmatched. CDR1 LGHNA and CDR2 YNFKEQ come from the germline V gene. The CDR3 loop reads CASSQVVSGSTGELFF. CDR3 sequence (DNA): TGTGCCAGCAGCCAAGTTGTTAGCGGGAGTACCGGGGAGCTGTTTTTT.

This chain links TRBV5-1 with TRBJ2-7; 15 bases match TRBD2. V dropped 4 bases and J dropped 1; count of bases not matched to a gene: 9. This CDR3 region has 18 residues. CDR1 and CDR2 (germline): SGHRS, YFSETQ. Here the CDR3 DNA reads TGCGCCAGCAGCCCCCCGGGACTAGCGGGGGGTGGTTCCTACGAGCAGTACTTC. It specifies CASSPPGLAGGGSYEQYF. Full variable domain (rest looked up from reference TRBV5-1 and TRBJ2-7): KAGVTQTPRYLIKTRGQQVTLSCSPISGHRSVSWYQQTPGQGLQFLFEYFSETQRNKGNFPGRFSGRQFSNSRSEMNVSTLELGDSALYLCASSPPGLAGGGSYEQYFGPGTRLTVT.

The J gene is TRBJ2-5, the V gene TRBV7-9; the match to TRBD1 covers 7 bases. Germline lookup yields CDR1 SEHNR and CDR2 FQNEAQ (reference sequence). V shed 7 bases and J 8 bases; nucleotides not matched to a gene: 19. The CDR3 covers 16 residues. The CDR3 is CASTRPTPGQLNTQYF. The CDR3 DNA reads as TGTGCCAGCACCCGTCCCACCCCGGGACAGTTGAATACCCAGTACTTC.

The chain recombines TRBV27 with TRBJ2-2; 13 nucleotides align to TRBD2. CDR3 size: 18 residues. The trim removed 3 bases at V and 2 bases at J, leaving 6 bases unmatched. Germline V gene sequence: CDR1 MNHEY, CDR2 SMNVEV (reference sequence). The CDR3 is CASSFTSGRARNTGELFF. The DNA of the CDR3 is TGTGCCAGCAGTTTTACTAGCGGGAGGGCAAGAAACACCGGGGAGCTGTTTTTT.

The CDR3 nucleotides are TGCAGCTCTTGGGCAGGGGCCACAGATACGCAGTATTTT. This encodes CSSWAGATDTQYF. This chain connects TRBV29-1 to TRBJ2-3; tentative D call: TRBD1 (6 bases). Germline V gene data show CDR1 as SQVTM and CDR2 as ANQGSEA. This CDR3 has 13 amino acids. V lost 8 bases to trimming and J lost 2 bases, with 14 bases between them.

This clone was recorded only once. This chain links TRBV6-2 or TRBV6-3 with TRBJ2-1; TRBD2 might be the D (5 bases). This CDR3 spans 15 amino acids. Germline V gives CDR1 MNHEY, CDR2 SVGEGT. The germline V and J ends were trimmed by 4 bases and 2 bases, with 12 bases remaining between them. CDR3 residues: CASSLGVRPYNEQFF. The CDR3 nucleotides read TGTGCCAGCAGTTTGGGAGTCCGCCCCTACAATGAGCAGTTCTTC.

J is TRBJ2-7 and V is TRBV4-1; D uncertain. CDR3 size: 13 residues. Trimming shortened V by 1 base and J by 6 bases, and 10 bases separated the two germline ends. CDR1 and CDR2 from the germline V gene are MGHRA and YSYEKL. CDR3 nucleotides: TGCGCCAGCAGCCAAGTCCTAGATGGCGAGCAGTACTTC. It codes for CASSQVLDGEQYF.

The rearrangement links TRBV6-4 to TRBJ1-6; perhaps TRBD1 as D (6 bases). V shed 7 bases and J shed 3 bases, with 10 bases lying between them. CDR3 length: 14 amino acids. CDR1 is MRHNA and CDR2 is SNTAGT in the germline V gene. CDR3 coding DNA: TGTGCCAGCAAGGACAGTAACTATAATTCACCCCTCCACTTT. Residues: CASKDSNYNSPLHF.

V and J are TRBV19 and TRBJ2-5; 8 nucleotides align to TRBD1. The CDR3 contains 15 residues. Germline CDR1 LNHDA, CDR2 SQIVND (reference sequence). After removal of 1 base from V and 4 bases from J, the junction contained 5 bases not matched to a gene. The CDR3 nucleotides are TGTGCCAGTAGTATAGCGGCAGGGGGCTCAGAGACCCAGTACTTC. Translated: CASSIAAGGSETQYF.

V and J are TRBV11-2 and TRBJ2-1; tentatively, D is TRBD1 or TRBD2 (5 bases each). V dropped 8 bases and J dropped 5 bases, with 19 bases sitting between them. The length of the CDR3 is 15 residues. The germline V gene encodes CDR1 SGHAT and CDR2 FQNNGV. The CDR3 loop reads CASRHWGSHHNEQFF. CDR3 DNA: TGTGCCAGCCGTCATTGGGGGTCCCACCACAATGAGCAGTTCTTC. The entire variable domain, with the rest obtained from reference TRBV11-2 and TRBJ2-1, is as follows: EAGVAQSPRYKIIEKRQSVAFWCNPISGHATLYWYQQILGQGPKLLIQFQNNGVVDDSQLPKDRFSAERLKGVDSTLKIQPAKLEDSAVYLCASRHWGSHHNEQFFGPGTRLTVL.

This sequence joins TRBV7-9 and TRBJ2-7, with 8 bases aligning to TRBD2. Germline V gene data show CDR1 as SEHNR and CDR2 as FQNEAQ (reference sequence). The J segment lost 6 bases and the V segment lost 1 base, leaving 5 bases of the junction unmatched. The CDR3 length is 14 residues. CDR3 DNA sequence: TGTGCCAGCAGCTTAGAGGTGAGCGGGAGCGAGCAGTACTTC. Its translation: CASSLEVSGSEQYF.

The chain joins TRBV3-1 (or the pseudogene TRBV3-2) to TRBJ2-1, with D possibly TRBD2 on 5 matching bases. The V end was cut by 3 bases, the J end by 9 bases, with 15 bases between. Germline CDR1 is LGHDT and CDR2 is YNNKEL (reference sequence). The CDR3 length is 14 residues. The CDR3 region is CASSHDAGVGEQFF. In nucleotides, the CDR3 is TGTGCCAGCAGCCACGATGCCGGGGTGGGTGAGCAGTTCTTC.

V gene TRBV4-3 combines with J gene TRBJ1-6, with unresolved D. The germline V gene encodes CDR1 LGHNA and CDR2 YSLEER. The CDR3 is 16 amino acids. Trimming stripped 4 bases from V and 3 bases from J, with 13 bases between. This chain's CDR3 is CASSPRVVDYNSPLHF. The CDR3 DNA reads TGCGCCAGCAGCCCCCGGGTGGTAGACTATAATTCACCCCTCCACTTT.

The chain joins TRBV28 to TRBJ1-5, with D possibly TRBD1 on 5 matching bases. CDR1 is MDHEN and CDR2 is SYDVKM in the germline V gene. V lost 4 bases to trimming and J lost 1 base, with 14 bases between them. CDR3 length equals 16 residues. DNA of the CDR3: TGTGCCAGCAGTTCCCCCCGGGGGGGGAGCAATCAGCCCCAGCATTTT. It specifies CASSSPRGGSNQPQHF.

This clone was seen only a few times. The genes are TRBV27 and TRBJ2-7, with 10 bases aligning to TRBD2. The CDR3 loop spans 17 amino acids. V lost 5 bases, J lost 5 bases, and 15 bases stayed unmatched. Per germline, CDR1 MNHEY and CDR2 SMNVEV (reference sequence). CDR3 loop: CASSISTLLAGVHEQYF. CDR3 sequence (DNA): TGTGCCAGCAGTATCTCCACCCTCCTAGCGGGAGTACACGAGCAGTACTTC.

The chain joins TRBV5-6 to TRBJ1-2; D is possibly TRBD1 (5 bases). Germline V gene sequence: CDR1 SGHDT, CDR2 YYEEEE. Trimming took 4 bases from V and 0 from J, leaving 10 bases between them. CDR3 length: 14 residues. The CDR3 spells CASSLRQPNYGYTF. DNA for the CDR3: TGTGCCAGCAGCCTAAGACAGCCTAACTATGGCTACACCTTC.

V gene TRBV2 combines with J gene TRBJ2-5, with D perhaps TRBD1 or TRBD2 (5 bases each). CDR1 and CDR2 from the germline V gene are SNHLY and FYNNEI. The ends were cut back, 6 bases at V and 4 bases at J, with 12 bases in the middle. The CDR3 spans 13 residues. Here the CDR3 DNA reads TGTGCCAGCAGGGGACCTGTCCGAGAGACCCAGTACTTC. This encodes CASRGPVRETQYF. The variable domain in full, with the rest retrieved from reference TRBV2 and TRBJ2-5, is EPEVTQTPSHQVTQMGQEVILRCVPISNHLYFYWYRQILGQKVEFLVSFYNNEISEKSEIFDDQFSVERPDGSNFTLKIRSTKLEDSAMYFCASRGPVRETQYFGPGTRLLVL.

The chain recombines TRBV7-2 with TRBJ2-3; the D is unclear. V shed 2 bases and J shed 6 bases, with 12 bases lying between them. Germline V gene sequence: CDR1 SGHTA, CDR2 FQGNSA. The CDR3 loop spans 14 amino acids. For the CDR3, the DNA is TGTGCCAGCAGCTTAACACCCACCATCGATACGCAGTATTTT. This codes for CASSLTPTIDTQYF.

This CDR3 is CASSKGDRGPQPQHF. CDR3 bases: TGTGCCAGCAGCAAAGGGGACAGGGGGCCTCAGCCCCAGCATTTT. This chain connects TRBV21-1 to TRBJ1-5; the table's TRBD1 call for D was not verified on the DNA. TRBV21-1 is tagged as a pseudogene. This CDR3 region has 15 residues.